This is a list of T cell receptor beta chains from one sample in a study of control samples from healthy donors and cancer patients. The table came from immunoSEQ multiplex PCR; TCRdb's copy has only in-frame clones and leaves some out. The data contain roughly 130,000 clones, about 94% of them seen just once; the ten biggest clones take up about 14%. Material: PBMCs. The receptors were gathered from a man aged 55 to 70 with colorectal cancer. The CDR3 runs from the conserved cysteine through the conserved F or W. The order of the fields is V gene, J gene, clone size, CDR3 protein. The size of a clone is reported for some rows only, either as once, few or many, or as a class for expanded clones.

v_call: TRBV7-2
j_call: TRBJ2-2
clone_size: .
cdr3_aa: CASSLVQGANGELFF

v_call: TRBV27
j_call: TRBJ1-2
clone_size: .
cdr3_aa: CASSPSTGEANYGYTF

v_call: TRBV5-8
j_call: TRBJ1-3
clone_size: medium-sized
cdr3_aa: CASSLYGGSGNTIYF

v_call: TRBV7-8
j_call: TRBJ1-6
clone_size: once
cdr3_aa: CASSPGQGSYNSPLHF

v_call: TRBV29-1
j_call: TRBJ2-1
clone_size: .
cdr3_aa: CSVAGATINNEQFF

v_call: TRBV3-1/TRBV3-2
j_call: TRBJ1-5
clone_size: .
cdr3_aa: CASSRALGGNQPQHF

v_call: TRBV19
j_call: TRBJ2-4
clone_size: .
cdr3_aa: CASSRDHIAKNIQYF

v_call: TRBV3-1/TRBV3-2
j_call: TRBJ1-2
clone_size: .
cdr3_aa: CASSQEGGYTF

v_call: TRBV9
j_call: TRBJ2-2
clone_size: few
cdr3_aa: CASKRENTGELFF

v_call: TRBV9
j_call: TRBJ1-1
clone_size: .
cdr3_aa: CASSVGMNTEAFF

v_call: TRBV18
j_call: TRBJ2-1
clone_size: .
cdr3_aa: CASSKSGPPDNEQFF

v_call: TRBV6-5
j_call: TRBJ1-2
clone_size: .
cdr3_aa: CASSSPRLYGYTF

v_call: TRBV7-2
j_call: TRBJ1-2
clone_size: .
cdr3_aa: CASSLEYSNYGYTF

v_call: TRBV6-6
j_call: TRBJ1-5
clone_size: .
cdr3_aa: CASSRRSLPGGQPQHF

v_call: TRBV5-1
j_call: TRBJ2-4
clone_size: .
cdr3_aa: CASSFNGEAKNIQYF

v_call: TRBV19
j_call: TRBJ1-5
clone_size: .
cdr3_aa: CASRGVSGVSNQPQHF

v_call: TRBV7-8
j_call: TRBJ1-2
clone_size: .
cdr3_aa: CASSLGTGGNYGYTF

v_call: TRBV6-1
j_call: TRBJ1-1
clone_size: .
cdr3_aa: CASSEQGANTEAFF

v_call: TRBV6-2/TRBV6-3
j_call: TRBJ1-1
clone_size: .
cdr3_aa: CASSQLTGAKNTEAFF

v_call: TRBV11-2
j_call: TRBJ2-7
clone_size: .
cdr3_aa: CASSLGGGPYEQYF

v_call: TRBV6-5
j_call: TRBJ2-2
clone_size: .
cdr3_aa: CASSYSGGLNTGELFF

v_call: TRBV7-2
j_call: TRBJ2-7
clone_size: .
cdr3_aa: CASSLGAGVWEQYF

v_call: TRBV6-1
j_call: TRBJ2-4
clone_size: .
cdr3_aa: CASSEAEVVWNTQYF

v_call: TRBV7-9
j_call: TRBJ2-1
clone_size: .
cdr3_aa: CASNLRVYNEQFF

v_call: TRBV6-5
j_call: TRBJ2-7
clone_size: .
cdr3_aa: CASSYQSGGTYEQYF

v_call: TRBV6-5
j_call: TRBJ2-3
clone_size: .
cdr3_aa: CASRYRDFLTDTQYF

v_call: TRBV21-1
j_call: TRBJ2-1
clone_size: .
cdr3_aa: CASSKNPYSYNEQFF

v_call: TRBV12-3/TRBV12-4
j_call: TRBJ1-2
clone_size: .
cdr3_aa: CASSPGVYGYTF

v_call: TRBV5-1
j_call: TRBJ1-1
clone_size: .
cdr3_aa: CASSPVGGEGTEAFF

v_call: TRBV7-9
j_call: TRBJ2-1
clone_size: .
cdr3_aa: CASSRGQAGGPGYNEQFF

v_call: TRBV6-5
j_call: TRBJ1-2
clone_size: .
cdr3_aa: CASSFGTLGHYGYTF

v_call: TRBV7-2
j_call: TRBJ2-7
clone_size: .
cdr3_aa: CASSRLAYEQYF

v_call: TRBV2
j_call: TRBJ1-1
clone_size: .
cdr3_aa: CASSAEAGGEVEAFF

v_call: TRBV7-2
j_call: TRBJ1-5
clone_size: .
cdr3_aa: CASSPGPLGNQPQHF

v_call: TRBV4-3
j_call: TRBJ2-3
clone_size: .
cdr3_aa: CASSQEWVAASTDTQYF

v_call: TRBV9
j_call: TRBJ1-2
clone_size: .
cdr3_aa: CASSVVGTGEGYTF

v_call: TRBV5-1
j_call: TRBJ2-2
clone_size: .
cdr3_aa: CASSQLLGGRTGELFF